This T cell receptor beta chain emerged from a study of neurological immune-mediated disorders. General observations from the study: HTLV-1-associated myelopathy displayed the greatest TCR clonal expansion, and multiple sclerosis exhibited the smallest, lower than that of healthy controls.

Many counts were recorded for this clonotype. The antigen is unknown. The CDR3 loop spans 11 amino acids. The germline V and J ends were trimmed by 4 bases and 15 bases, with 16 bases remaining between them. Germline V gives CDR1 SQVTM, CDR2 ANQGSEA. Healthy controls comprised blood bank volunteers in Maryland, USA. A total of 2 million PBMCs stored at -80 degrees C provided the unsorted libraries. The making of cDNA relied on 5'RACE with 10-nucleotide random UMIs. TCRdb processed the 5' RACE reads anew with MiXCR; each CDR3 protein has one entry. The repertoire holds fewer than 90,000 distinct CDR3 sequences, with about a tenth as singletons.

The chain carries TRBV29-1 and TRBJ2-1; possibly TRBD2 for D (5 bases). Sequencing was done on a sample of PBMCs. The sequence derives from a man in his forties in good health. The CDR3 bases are TGCAGCGTTGTTGAACTAGTGGGTCCGTTCTTC. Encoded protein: CSVVELVGPFF.